This is a list of T cell receptor beta chains from one sample in a study of T-cell memory formation after mild COVID-19. TCRdb recomputed calls from the 5' RACE reads with MiXCR, one row per CDR3 protein. The sample carries approximately 250,000 distinct CDR3 sequences, roughly 14% recorded once. Sequencing input: PBMCs or a T cell subset sorted from them (not recorded which). The receptors originated from an adult woman who had mild COVID-19 (a few samples of this study predate the infection). Cell type and time point are not known. CDR3s include the opening cysteine and the closing phenylalanine or tryptophan. The D gene is left open where the match is weak. Size values are once, few and many counts, or a class for expanded clones, and some rows have none.

J gene | D gene | CDR3 length | clone size | V gene | CDR3 DNA | CDR3 protein
TRBJ2-4 | - | 17 | - | TRBV6-5 | TGTGCCAGCTTCGACCCCACAGGGAAAAGGGACAAAAACATTCAGTACTTC | CASFDPTGKRDKNIQYF
TRBJ2-7 | TRBD2 | 15 | many | TRBV5-1 | TGCGCCAGCAGCTTGGACGGACTAGCCTCCTACGAGCAGTACTTC | CASSLDGLASYEQYF
TRBJ2-1 | - | 13 | few | TRBV5-1 | TGCGCCAGCAGCGTTACTGGGGTATGGGAGCAGTTCTTC | CASSVTGVWEQFF
TRBJ2-1 | TRBD2 | 16 | - | TRBV7-3 | TGTGCCAGCAGCTTAAAAAGCGGGGGCTCCTACAATGAGCAGTTCTTC | CASSLKSGGSYNEQFF
TRBJ2-7 | TRBD1 | 14 | few | TRBV9 | TGTGCCAGCAGCACTCGGACAGGGGGCTACGAGCAGTACTTC | CASSTRTGGYEQYF
TRBJ2-7 | TRBD2 | 17 | few | TRBV11-2 | TGTGCCAGCAGCCAGGGGACTAGCGGGAGGGCCGGCCACGAGCAGTACTTC | CASSQGTSGRAGHEQYF
TRBJ2-2 | - | 15 | - | TRBV6-5 | TGTGCCAGCAGTCCTAACGGCCAGGGAACCGGGGAGCTGTTTTTT | CASSPNGQGTGELFF
TRBJ2-7 | TRBD2 | 15 | few | TRBV25-1 | TGTGCCACCGGTGGTATAGCGGGAGTTTCCTACGAGCAGTACTTC | CATGGIAGVSYEQYF
TRBJ1-6 | - | 15 | - | TRBV4-3 | TGCGCCAGCAGCCAAAACAGGGTGGGGAATTCACCCCTCCACTTT | CASSQNRVGNSPLHF
TRBJ1-1 | TRBD1 | 15 | - | TRBV5-1 | TGCGCCAGCAGCTTGTCTGGGACAGGGACCACTGAAGCTTTCTTT | CASSLSGTGTTEAFF
TRBJ2-3 | TRBD2 | 15 | few | TRBV7-8 | TGTGCCAGCAGCTACAGGACTAGCGGGTTGGATACGCAGTATTTT | CASSYRTSGLDTQYF
TRBJ2-1 | TRBD1 | 17 | few | TRBV5-1 | TGCGCCAGCAGCCAGACCTGGACAGGGGGCGCCTACAATGAGCAGTTCTTC | CASSQTWTGGAYNEQFF
TRBJ2-3 | TRBD1 | 15 | - | TRBV5-1 | TGCGCCAGCAGCTCCGGGACAGGGTTCACAGATACGCAGTATTTT | CASSSGTGFTDTQYF
TRBJ1-2 | - | 19 | - | TRBV18 | TGTGCCAGCTCACCGAGGGGGAGAGACAGAGGGACAAATAACTATGGCTACACCTTC | CASSPRGRDRGTNNYGYTF
TRBJ1-2 | TRBD1 | 17 | few | TRBV20-1 | TGCAGTGCTACTCACCTCCCCGGGGACAGGGGGCGTTCTGGCTACACCTTC | CSATHLPGDRGRSGYTF
TRBJ2-7 | TRBD1 | 14 | - | TRBV20-1 | TGCAGTGCTAGAGATGCGGGGACAGGGGGCAAGCAGTACTTC | CSARDAGTGGKQYF
TRBJ2-2 | - | 16 | few | TRBV6-5 | TGTGCCAGCAGCTTTTCCAAGCAAAGGGGCACCGGGGAGCTGTTTTTT | CASSFSKQRGTGELFF
TRBJ1-2 | - | 15 | few | TRBV6-5 | TGTGCCAGCAGTTCGACCGGGGGGGGCCTCTATGGCTACACCTTC | CASSSTGGGLYGYTF
TRBJ1-2 | - | 15 | few | TRBV6-5 | TGTGCCAGCAGTTACTCCGGTCGGGGGTTGGAAGGCTACACCTTC | CASSYSGRGLEGYTF
TRBJ1-1 | - | 15 | few | TRBV3-1 | TGTGCCAGCAGCCAAGCCGGAACTATGGTCAGTGGGGCTTTCTTT | CASSQAGTMVSGAFF
TRBJ2-1 | TRBD2 | 17 | few | TRBV7-9 | TGTGCCAGCAGCTTGAACCCCCTAGCGGGAGTATACAATGAGCAGTTCTTC | CASSLNPLAGVYNEQFF
TRBJ2-2 | TRBD2 | 16 | few | TRBV7-2 | TGTGCCAGCAGCTTATTTCTAGCGGACCTAACCGGGGAGCTGTTTTTT | CASSLFLADLTGELFF
TRBJ2-5 | - | 14 | few | TRBV18 | TGTGCCAGCTCACCCTCGGATAGGGAAGAGACCCAGTACTTC | CASSPSDREETQYF
TRBJ2-3 | - | 13 | many | TRBV18 | TGTGCCAGCTCACGAGGCGGGGCAGATACGCAGTATTTT | CASSRGGADTQYF
TRBJ2-7 | - | 15 | - | TRBV4-1 | TGCGCCAGCAGCCAAGGACAGTTTAGGGCCTACGAGCAGTACTTC | CASSQGQFRAYEQYF
TRBJ2-1 | - | 13 | few | TRBV3-1 | TGTGCCAGCAGCCAAGGGTCAAGGGATGAGCAGTTCTTC | CASSQGSRDEQFF
TRBJ2-1 | - | 13 | few | TRBV18 | TGTGCCAGCTCACCAAGGGTCTACAATGAGCAGTTCTTC | CASSPRVYNEQFF
TRBJ1-1 | TRBD1 | 14 | few | TRBV12-3/TRBV12-4 | TGTGCCAGCAGTTTGATACAGGGGGCGGCTGAAGCTTTCTTT | CASSLIQGAAEAFF
TRBJ2-2 | TRBD1 | 14 | few | TRBV5-1 | TGCGCCAGCAGCTTGGGACAGGGGAACGGGGAGCTGTTTTTT | CASSLGQGNGELFF
TRBJ2-1 | TRBD2 | 15 | few | TRBV12-3/TRBV12-4 | TGTGCCAGCAGTGCAATAGCGGGAGTCTTAGCTGAGCAGTTCTTC | CASSAIAGVLAEQFF
TRBJ1-2 | TRBD1 | 15 | - | TRBV25-1 | TGTGCCAGCAGTGACCCCCTGGGACAGGGCTCTGGCTACACCTTC | CASSDPLGQGSGYTF
TRBJ1-3 | TRBD1 | 15 | - | TRBV6-5 | TGTGCCAGCAGGGACAGGGGTCTCTCTGGAAACACCATATATTTT | CASRDRGLSGNTIYF
TRBJ1-5 | TRBD1 | 16 | - | TRBV20-1 | TGCAGTGCTCCCCAGACAGGGAGTTATAGCAATCAGCCCCAGCATTTT | CSAPQTGSYSNQPQHF
TRBJ1-1 | - | 13 | many | TRBV7-2 | TGTGCCAGCAGCTTACATCAGAACACTGAAGCTTTCTTT | CASSLHQNTEAFF
TRBJ2-3 | - | 14 | few | TRBV5-1 | TGCGCCAGTACCCGGGACCAACCACAAGATACGCAGTATTTT | CASTRDQPQDTQYF
TRBJ1-3 | TRBD1 | 14 | few | TRBV5-1 | TGCGCCAGCAGCTCCTCCGGACAGGGATACACCATATATTTT | CASSSSGQGYTIYF
TRBJ2-5 | - | 16 | - | TRBV28 | TGTGCCAGCAGTCCCCGGACGTGGCTCCAACAAGAGACCCAGTACTTC | CASSPRTWLQQETQYF
TRBJ2-7 | TRBD2 | 15 | - | TRBV12-3/TRBV12-4 | TGTGCCAGCAGCCCAACGAGCGGGGGGGCCTACGAGCAGTACTTC | CASSPTSGGAYEQYF